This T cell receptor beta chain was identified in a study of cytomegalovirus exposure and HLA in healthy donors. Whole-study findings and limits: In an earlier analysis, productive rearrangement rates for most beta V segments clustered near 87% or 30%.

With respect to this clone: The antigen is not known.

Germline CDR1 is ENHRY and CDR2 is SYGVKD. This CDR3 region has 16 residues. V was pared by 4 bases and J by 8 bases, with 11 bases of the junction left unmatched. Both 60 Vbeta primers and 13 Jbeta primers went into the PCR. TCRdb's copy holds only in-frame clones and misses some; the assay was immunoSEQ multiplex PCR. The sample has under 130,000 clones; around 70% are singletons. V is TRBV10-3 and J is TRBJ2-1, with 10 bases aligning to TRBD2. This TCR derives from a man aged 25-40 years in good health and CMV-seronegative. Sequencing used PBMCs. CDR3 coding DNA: TGTGCCATCAGTGGGGAACTAGCGGGAACGAGCGATGAGCAGTTCTTC. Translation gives CAISGELAGTSDEQFF.